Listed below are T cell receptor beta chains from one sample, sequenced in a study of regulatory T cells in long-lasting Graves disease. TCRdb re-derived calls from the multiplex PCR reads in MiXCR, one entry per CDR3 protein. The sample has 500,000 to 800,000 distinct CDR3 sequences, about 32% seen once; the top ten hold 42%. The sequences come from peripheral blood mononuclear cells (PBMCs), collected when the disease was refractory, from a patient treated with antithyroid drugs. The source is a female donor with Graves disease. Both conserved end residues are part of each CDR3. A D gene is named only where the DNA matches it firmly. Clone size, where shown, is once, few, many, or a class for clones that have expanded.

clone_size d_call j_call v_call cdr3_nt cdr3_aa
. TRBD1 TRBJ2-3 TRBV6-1 TGTGCCAGCAGTGAGGGACAGGGTCCAGATACGCAGTATTTT CASSEGQGPDTQYF
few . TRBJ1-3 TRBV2 TGTGCCAGCAGTAGTCTCGAGGGGCCCGGAAACACCATATATTTT CASSSLEGPGNTIYF
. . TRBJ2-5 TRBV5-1 TGCGCCAGCAGCTTGGGATTAGTAACGCAAGAGACCCAGTACTTC CASSLGLVTQETQYF
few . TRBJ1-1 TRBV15 TGTGCCACCAGCCGGGGTCGCAGCCGGATCCTCGCTTTCTTT CATSRGRSRILAFF
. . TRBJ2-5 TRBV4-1 TGCGCCAGCAGCCATGCAGGGGGAGGAGAGACCCAGTACTTC CASSHAGGGETQYF
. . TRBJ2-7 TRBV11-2 TGTGCCAGCAGCTTCGGCAGGGCCCACGAGCAGTACTTC CASSFGRAHEQYF
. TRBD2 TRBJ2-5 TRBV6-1 TGTGCCAGCAGAGGCGCCGGGACTAGCGGGACCGAGACCCAGTACTTC CASRGAGTSGTETQYF
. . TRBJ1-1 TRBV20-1 TGCAGTGCTAGGTCCCTGTCTACTGAAGCTTTCTTT CSARSLSTEAFF
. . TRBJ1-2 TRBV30 TGTGCCTTCGGTGGAGATAACTATGGCTACACCTTC CAFGGDNYGYTF
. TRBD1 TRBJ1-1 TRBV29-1 TGCAGCGTTACCACAGGGGCCCCCGAAGCTTTCTTT CSVTTGAPEAFF
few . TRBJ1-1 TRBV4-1 TGCGCCAGCAGCCCCGACTCCATTGAAGCTTTCTTT CASSPDSIEAFF
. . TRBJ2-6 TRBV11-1 TGTGCCAGCAGCCCTGGGGGTCGGAAACTCTCTGGGGCCAACGTCCTGACTTTC CASSPGGRKLSGANVLTF
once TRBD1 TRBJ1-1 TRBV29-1 TGCAGCGTTGGCACAGGGGTGGGTGAAGCTTTCTTT CSVGTGVGEAFF
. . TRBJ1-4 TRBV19 TGTGCCAGTAGTCCATCGAGGGAGGGAGATGAAAAACTGTTTTTT CASSPSREGDEKLFF
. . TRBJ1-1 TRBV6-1 TGTGCCAGCAGCAGGAGACAGGAACCCTATGAGGCTGAAGCTTTCTTT CASSRRQEPYEAEAFF
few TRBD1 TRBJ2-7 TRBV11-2 TGTGCCAGCAGCTTAGGGCGGACAGGGGGGTACGAGCAGTACTTC CASSLGRTGGYEQYF
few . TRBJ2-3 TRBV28 TGTGCCAGCAGGTCCGTAAGCCTCACAGATACGCAGTATTTT CASRSVSLTDTQYF
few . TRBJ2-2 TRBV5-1 TGCGCCAGCAGAGATCCGACAGGCCTCACCGGGGAGCTGTTTTTT CASRDPTGLTGELFF
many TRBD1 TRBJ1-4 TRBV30 TGTGCCTGGAGTGTAATCCGACAGGGTGTGACTAATGAAAAACTGTTTTTT CAWSVIRQGVTNEKLFF
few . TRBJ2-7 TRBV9 TGTGCCAGCAGCGTAGACGCGGGTTTCGACGAGCAGTACTTC CASSVDAGFDEQYF
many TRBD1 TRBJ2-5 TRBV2 TGTGCCAGCAGTGAAGCCCACAGGGGGACCCAGTACTTC CASSEAHRGTQYF
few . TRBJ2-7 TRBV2 TGTGCCAGCAGTGGCGCGAGCGAGCAGTACTTC CASSGASEQYF
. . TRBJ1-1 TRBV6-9 TGTGCCAGCAGTTGGGAGAGGGGCCTCCGCGGTGGGACTGAAGCTTTCTTT CASSWERGLRGGTEAFF
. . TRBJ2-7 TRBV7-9 TGTGCCAGCAGCCCCCCCAGCACCTCCGAGCAGTACTTC CASSPPSTSEQYF
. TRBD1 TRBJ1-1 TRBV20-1 TGCAGTGCCCACTTACCCGGGACAGGCCTGGGGGCTTTCTTT CSAHLPGTGLGAFF
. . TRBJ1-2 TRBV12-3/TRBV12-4 TGTGCCAGCAGTCCGACCCGGGCTCATTATGGCTACACCTTC CASSPTRAHYGYTF
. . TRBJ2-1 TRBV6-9 TGTGCCAGCAGTTACTCACCCCTAGCCCATGAGCAGTTCTTC CASSYSPLAHEQFF
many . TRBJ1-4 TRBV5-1 TGCGCCAGCAGTCAAAGGGGGGCAACTAATGAAAAACTGTTTTTT CASSQRGATNEKLFF
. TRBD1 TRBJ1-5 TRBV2 TGTGCCAGCAACAGGGGGGGAACAAATCAGCCCCAGCATTTT CASNRGGTNQPQHF
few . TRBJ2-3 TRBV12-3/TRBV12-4 TGTGCCAGCAGCTCGGCTGGGATGCGGCAGTATTTT CASSSAGMRQYF
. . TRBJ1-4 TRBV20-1 TGCAGTGCTAGCAAAGGGAAGGTAGAAAAACTGTTTTTT CSASKGKVEKLFF
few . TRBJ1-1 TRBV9 TGTGCCAGCAGCGTAGTAAGTGAGGGTTTCGACACTGAAGCTTTCTTT CASSVVSEGFDTEAFF
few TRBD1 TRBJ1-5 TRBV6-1 TGTGCCAGCAGATTAACCGGGACAGGGAATCAGCCCCAGCATTTT CASRLTGTGNQPQHF
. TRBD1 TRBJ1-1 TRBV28 TGTGCCAGCAGTGAACAGGGGGCGCAATGGGGTGAAGCTTTCTTT CASSEQGAQWGEAFF
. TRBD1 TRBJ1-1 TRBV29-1 TGCAGCGAGGGACAGGGCACCGAAGCTTTCTTT CSEGQGTEAFF
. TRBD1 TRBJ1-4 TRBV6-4 TGTGCCAGCAGAGACGACAGGGTGCACAATGAAAAACTGTTTTTT CASRDDRVHNEKLFF
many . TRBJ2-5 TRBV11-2 TGTGCCAGCAGCTTAGGGTGGAGGGATGGAGCGGAGACCCAGTACTTC CASSLGWRDGAETQYF
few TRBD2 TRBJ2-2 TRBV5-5 TGTGCCAGCAGCGGTAGCGGGAGGGCCCGGACCGGGGAGCTGTTTTTT CASSGSGRARTGELFF
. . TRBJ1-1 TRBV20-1 TGCAGTGCTAGAGAAGGAGCCCCGCGGGCTACGAACACTGAAGCTTTCTTT CSAREGAPRATNTEAFF
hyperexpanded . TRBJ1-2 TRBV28 TGTGCCAGCACCTCTCAGGGAGTTGGCTACACCTTC CASTSQGVGYTF
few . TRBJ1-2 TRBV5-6 TGTGCCAGCAGCTTAAGTCAGGCTAACTATGGCTACACCTTC CASSLSQANYGYTF
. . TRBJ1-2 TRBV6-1 TGTGCCAGCCTCCGGGACTCTATTACCGGCTACACCTTC CASLRDSITGYTF
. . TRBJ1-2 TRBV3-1 TGTGCCAGCAGTCCCGCGGGGCGAGGTGGCTACACCTTC CASSPAGRGGYTF
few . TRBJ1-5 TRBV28 TGTGCCAGCAGTTCCCCCCGCCGCCCAACTAATCAGCCCCAGCATTTT CASSSPRRPTNQPQHF
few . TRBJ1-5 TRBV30 TGTGCCTGGAGGCGGGACTCCCTTAGCAATCAGCCCCAGCATTTT CAWRRDSLSNQPQHF
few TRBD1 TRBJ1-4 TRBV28 TGTGCCAGCAGCCAAACAGGGGGCGTTGGAAAACTGTTTTTT CASSQTGGVGKLFF
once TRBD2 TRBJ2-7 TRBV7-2 TGTGCCAGCAGCCATCTAGCGGGAGATCGCGACGAGCAGTACTTC CASSHLAGDRDEQYF
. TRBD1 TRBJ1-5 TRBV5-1 TGCGCCAGCAGCCTGACCCCTTCCGGGACAGGGAATAATCAGCCCCAGCATTTT CASSLTPSGTGNNQPQHF
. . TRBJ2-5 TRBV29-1 TGCAGCGTTCTATGGGTTGGCGAGGGAGAGGACGAGACCCAGTACTTC CSVLWVGEGEDETQYF
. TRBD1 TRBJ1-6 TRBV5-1 TGCGCCAGCAGTCTCCGGACAGGCCTGGGTTCACCCCTCCACTTT CASSLRTGLGSPLHF
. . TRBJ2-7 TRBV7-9 TGTGCCAGCAGCTCCCCACCGGAGGGGCTAAACGAGCAGTACTTC CASSSPPEGLNEQYF
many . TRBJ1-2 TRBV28 TGTGCCAGCAGCCCGGACGGCGACTATGGCTACACCTTC CASSPDGDYGYTF
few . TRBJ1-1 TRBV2 TGTGCCAGCAAGGGGTCGAACTCTGAAGCTTTCTTT CASKGSNSEAFF
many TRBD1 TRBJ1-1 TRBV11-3 TGTGCCAGCAGCTTAGGCGGACAGGGGGAAGCTTTCTTT CASSLGGQGEAFF